This T cell receptor (beta chain) was recorded in a study of Graves' ophthalmopathy and Graves' hyperthyroidism. The study amplified TCR beta CDR3 regions using RNA transcripts. The first round was an RT-PCR with HTBI primers, and the second round was a multiplex PCR. TCRdb used MiXCR to reprocess the multiplex PCR reads, holding one entry per CDR3 protein. Of hundreds of thousands of distinct CDR3 sequences in the sample, 35% to 50% are singletons; the top ten hold around 40%. The V segment lost 5 bases and the J segment 2 bases; nucleotides outside the gene matches: 5. CDR3 length: 15 residues. CDR1 is SNHLY and CDR2 is FYNNEI in the germline V gene.

The receptor was derived from an adult man with Graves' ophthalmopathy. Sequenced input: peripheral blood. The chain recombines TRBV2 with TRBJ2-7; 11 bases fit TRBD2. The CDR3 here is CASSFTSGRTYEQYF. CDR3 sequence (DNA): TGTGCCAGCAGTTTCACTAGCGGGAGAACCTACGAGCAGTACTTC.